These 30 T cell receptor beta chains came from one sample sequenced in a study of Graves' ophthalmopathy and Graves' hyperthyroidism. Amplification of the TCR beta CDR3 regions used RNA transcripts (as template). RT-PCR in the first round used HTBI primers; a second-round multiplex PCR followed. Each CDR3 protein gets one entry after TCRdb re-called the multiplex PCR reads with MiXCR. The table has over 150,000 distinct CDR3 sequences, around two fifths seen once. Sequencing input: peripheral blood. The receptors derive from a woman aged 40 to 50 with Graves' ophthalmopathy.

The V call is TRBV6-1, the J call TRBJ1-5, with 7 nucleotides matching TRBD1. V gave up 1 base and J gave up 5 bases; unmatched junction bases: 5. Germline V gene data show CDR1 as MNHNS and CDR2 as SASEGT. The CDR3 length is 15 residues. CDR3 nucleotides: TGTGCCAGCAGTGAAGGCGAGGGGGCGTATCAGCCCCAGCATTTT. Its protein is CASSEGEGAYQPQHF.

In this sample, this clonotype turned up many times. This chain connects TRBV6-1 to TRBJ1-2; a weak D match, TRBD1 (5 bases). The CDR3 consists of 15 residues. Between the trimmed V and J ends, which lost 5 bases and 7 bases, there was a span of 20 bases. Germline assignment: CDR1 MNHNS and CDR2 SASEGT. In DNA form, the CDR3 reads TGTGCCAGCAGTCCCGACGACCCGGGGCGAGGTGGCTACACCTTC. Its protein product is CASSPDDPGRGGYTF.

The chain couples TRBV7-2 to TRBJ2-5, with D perhaps TRBD1 (6 bases). The CDR3 length is 15 residues. Germline-derived CDR1 and CDR2 are SGHTA and FQGNSA. Trimming took 5 bases from V and 1 from J, leaving 14 bases between them. The CDR3 sequence is CASSISTGRQETQYF. CDR3 coding DNA: TGTGCCAGCAGCATTTCGACAGGTCGCCAAGAGACCCAGTACTTC.

The chain uses TRBV6-1 and TRBJ2-7; 7 positions match TRBD1. With V trimmed by 3 bases and J by 3 bases, 5 bases remained unmatched. Germline loops: CDR1 MNHNS, CDR2 SASEGT. The CDR3 runs 14 residues. The CDR3 region is CASSDWDRLYEQYF. The CDR3 DNA sequence: TGTGCCAGCAGTGACTGGGACAGACTCTACGAGCAGTACTTC.

This clonotype was recorded at least ten times. The chain recombines TRBV7-2 with TRBJ1-1; D gene unclear. Germline lookup yields CDR1 SGHTA and CDR2 FQGNSA. V lost 6 bases and J 11 bases, leaving 16 bases between the germline ends. The CDR3 spans 12 residues. This chain's CDR3 is CASRSSWRHAFF. Here the CDR3 DNA reads TGTGCCAGCAGATCTTCGTGGAGGCACGCTTTCTTT.

This clonotype was recorded at least ten times. This rearrangement joins TRBV2 to TRBJ1-1, with D maybe TRBD1 (5 bases). The germline V gene encodes CDR1 SNHLY and CDR2 FYNNEI. V shed 5 bases and J shed 2 bases, with 6 bases lying between them. The CDR3 runs to 12 residues. The CDR3: CASSTGNTEAFF. The CDR3 region has the DNA TGTGCCAGCAGTACAGGCAACACTGAAGCTTTCTTT.

This clonotype occurred many times. The chain uses TRBV6-2 or TRBV6-3 and TRBJ2-4; D unclear. CDR1 MNHEY and CDR2 SVGEGT come from the germline V gene. V was clipped by 2 bases and J by 3 bases, with 8 bases between them. This CDR3 has 14 amino acids. CDR3 sequence reads: CASSYVAVKNIQYF. CDR3 sequence (DNA): TGTGCCAGCAGTTACGTGGCGGTCAAAAACATTCAGTACTTC.

This clonotype has a count of ten or more. Since the CDR3 does not end with the conserved phenylalanine or tryptophan, this likely comes from a read error. The chain couples TRBV6-1 to TRBJ1-5; TRBD1 aligns across 9 bases. The ends lost 6 bases at V and 3 bases at J; junction bases unmatched: 6. The CDR3 extends over 15 amino acids. Germline lookup yields CDR1 MNHNS and CDR2 SASEGT. Here the CDR3 reads CASSAGQGHNQPQHL. The CDR3 DNA reads as TGTGCCAGCAGCGCGGGACAGGGCCACAATCAGCCCCAGCATCTT.

The rearrangement links TRBV6-2 or TRBV6-3 to TRBJ1-2, with D possibly being TRBD1 (6 bases). The CDR3 sequence is 12 residues long. V dropped 5 bases and J dropped 7 bases, with 11 bases sitting between them. From germline, CDR1 is MNHEY and CDR2 SVGEGT. CDR3 DNA sequence: TGTGCCAGCAGTAATCAACAGGGTGGCTACACCTTC. Its protein is CASSNQQGGYTF.

The CDR3 sequence is CASSLQGSGYEQYF. CDR3 nucleotide sequence: TGTGCCAGCAGCTTACAGGGCTCGGGCTACGAGCAGTACTTC. This rearrangement joins TRBV7-3 to TRBJ2-7; TRBD1 might be the D (5 bases). The V end lost 2 bases, the J end lost 3 bases, and 11 bases lay between the germline ends. Germline CDR1 and CDR2: SGHTA and FQGTGA. The CDR3 contains 14 residues. The entire variable domain, with the rest obtained from reference TRBV7-3 and TRBJ2-7, is as follows: GAGVSQTPSNKVTEKGKYVELRCDPISGHTALYWYRQSLGQGPEFLIYFQGTGAADDSGLPNDRFFAVRPEGSVSTLKIQRTERGDSAVYLCASSLQGSGYEQYFGPGTRLTVT.

The chain uses TRBV27 and TRBJ1-6; 7 bases are a match to TRBD1. In germline, CDR1 is MNHEY, CDR2 SMNVEV (reference sequence). V shed 3 bases and J 0 bases; nucleotides not matched to a gene: 14. The CDR3 has 20 amino acids. CDR3 DNA: TGTGCCAGCAGTTTTATCCTGGGACAGTCGATGCACTCCTATAATTCACCCCTCCACTTT. Translation: CASSFILGQSMHSYNSPLHF.

This clonotype has a count of ten or more. The V and J genes are TRBV11-2 and TRBJ1-1; D unclear. Looked up from germline, CDR1 is SGHAT and CDR2 is FQNNGV. The V gene lost 2 bases and the J gene lost 2 bases, with 9 bases spanning the gap. The CDR3 is 14 residues long. The CDR3 protein is CASSLMADNTEAFF. CDR3 DNA sequence: TGTGCCAGCAGCTTAATGGCAGACAACACTGAAGCTTTCTTT.

As concerns this clonotype: The junction and the germline gene differ at one end; a read error may be behind it. The genes are TRBV6-2 or TRBV6-3 and TRBJ1-5, with D maybe TRBD1 (5 bases). This CDR3 contains 12 residues. Per the germline V gene, CDR1 is MNHEY and CDR2 is SVGEGT. The CDR3: CASRAEGQPQHF. As DNA, the CDR3 is TGCGCCAGCAGGGCTGAGGGTCAGCCCCAGCATTTT.

This clonotype was picked up many times. The chain has TRBV12-3 or TRBV12-4 and TRBJ1-3; unclear D gene. The CDR3 is 11 residues long. The ends were cut back, 1 base at V and 7 bases at J, with 2 bases in the middle. The DNA for the CDR3 is TGTGCCAGCAGTTTAGGGAACACCATATATTTT. It translates to CASSLGNTIYF.

The table lists this clonotype with many counts. V and J are TRBV19 and TRBJ2-6; D remains ambiguous. The CDR3 runs to 20 residues. CDR1 and CDR2 (germline): LNHDA, SQIVND (reference sequence). The V and J ends lost 3 bases and 0 bases respectively, with 21 bases between them. The CDR3 is CASSMYSQSTVSSGANVLTF. Here the CDR3 DNA reads TGTGCCAGTAGTATGTACAGCCAGAGTACAGTCAGCTCTGGGGCCAACGTCCTGACTTTC. The variable domain in full, completed from reference TRBV19 and TRBJ2-6, reads DGGITQSPKYLFRKEGQNVTLSCEQNLNHDAMYWYRQDPGQGLRLIYYSQIVNDFQKGDIAEGYSVSREKKESFPLTVTSAQKNPTAFYLCASSMYSQSTVSSGANVLTFGAGSRLTVL.

This clonotype was observed at least ten times. V is TRBV10-2 and J is TRBJ2-5; TRBD2 matches 8 bases. The CDR3 consists of 13 residues. In germline, CDR1 is WSHSY, CDR2 SAAADI. After removal of 5 bases from V and 5 bases from J, the junction contained 4 bases not matched to a gene. In DNA form, the CDR3 reads TGCGCCAGCAGTTTCACGGGAGGGGAGACCCAGTACTTC. This sequence encodes CASSFTGGETQYF.

This clonotype was picked up many times. This chain uses TRBV30 with TRBJ1-1; D ambiguous. Deletions cut 2 bases from V and 1 base from J, with 8 bases between. Germline loops: CDR1 GTSNPN, CDR2 SVGIG (reference sequence). The CDR3 has 13 residues. This chain's CDR3 is CAWSRAENTEAFF. For the CDR3, the DNA is TGTGCCTGGAGTCGGGCAGAGAACACTGAAGCTTTCTTT.

This clonotype was recorded at least ten times. The DNA of the CDR3 is TGTGCCAGCAGCTTAAGGGCAGGCGAAGCTTTCTTT. Translating it yields CASSLRAGEAFF. The chain combines TRBV7-8 with TRBJ1-1; no definite D call. The CDR3 sequence is 12 residues long. Germline-derived CDR1 and CDR2 are SGHVS and FQNEAQ. V lost 2 bases, J lost 8 bases, and 9 bases lay in between.

V and J are TRBV6-1 and TRBJ2-7, with TRBD1 identical over 8 bases. Unmatched junction bases numbered 4, after V lost 2 bases and J lost 4 bases. The CDR3 consists of 14 residues. The germline CDR1 and CDR2 sequences are MNHNS and SASEGT. CDR3 residues: CASSEQGAIYEQYF. DNA for the CDR3: TGTGCCAGCAGTGAACAGGGGGCTATTTACGAGCAGTACTTC.

This clonotype occurred many times. The genes are TRBV27 and TRBJ1-6; D might be TRBD1 (5 bases). There are 15 residues in the CDR3. Germline V gene data show CDR1 as MNHEY and CDR2 as SMNVEV (reference sequence). V shed 2 bases and J shed 10 bases, with 15 bases lying between them. CDR3 nucleotide sequence: TGTGCCAGCAGTTTAAAGGGGAGGGTGCGGTCACCCCTCCACTTT. As protein: CASSLKGRVRSPLHF.

This clonotype has at least ten counts. The chain uses TRBV7-3 and TRBJ1-2; TRBD1 is a possible D gene (5 bases). This CDR3 has 13 amino acids. Looked up from germline, CDR1 is SGHTA and CDR2 is FQGTGA. The ends were cut back, 2 bases at V and 7 bases at J, with 11 bases in the middle. CDR3 sequence: CASSLGSGLGYTF. The CDR3, as DNA: TGTGCCAGCAGCTTAGGCTCAGGGCTTGGCTACACCTTC.

This clonotype was counted many times. The genes are TRBV4-1 and TRBJ1-6, with D possibly being TRBD1 (5 bases). The CDR3 spans 17 residues. Between the trimmed V and J ends, which lost 0 bases and 5 bases, there was a span of 14 bases. Germline V gene lookup returns CDR1 MGHRA and CDR2 YSYEKL. CDR3 in DNA: TGCGCCAGCAGCCAAGAGGGGCGGAGGGCGAATAATTCACCCCTCCACTTT. Residues: CASSQEGRRANNSPLHF.

At least ten counts were recorded for this clonotype. The chain uses TRBV29-1 and TRBJ2-5, with no clear D. The CDR3 consists of 12 residues. Germline V lookup: CDR1 SQVTM, CDR2 ANQGSEA. The ends were cut back, 7 bases at V and 5 bases at J, with 14 bases in the middle. The CDR3 sequence is CSARGSVETQYF. DNA for the CDR3: TGCAGCGCGCGTGGCAGTGTTGAGACCCAGTACTTC.

This chain connects TRBV6-2 or TRBV6-3 to TRBJ1-1; no definite D call. The CDR3 totals 12 residues. V was pared by 6 bases and J by 5 bases, with 10 bases between. The germline gives CDR1 MNHEY, CDR2 SVGEGT. CDR3 in amino acids: CASRDTWTEAFF. The CDR3 region has the DNA TGTGCCAGCAGGGATACGTGGACTGAAGCTTTCTTT.

This clonotype appeared many times. J is TRBJ2-4 and V is TRBV12-5; 15 bases are shared with TRBD2. CDR1 is LGHNT, CDR2 FRNRAP, per germline. The CDR3 is 20 amino acids. The V segment lost 1 base and the J segment 3 bases; nucleotides outside the gene matches: 10. The CDR3 coding sequence is TGTGCTAGTGGTTTGGGAACCGGGACTAGCGGGAGGTCGGGCAAAAACATTCAGTACTTC. It codes for CASGLGTGTSGRSGKNIQYF.

This clonotype was detected ten times or more. This chain joins TRBV4-1 and TRBJ1-6; maybe TRBD1 (6 bases). The CDR3 covers 18 residues. Germline V gives CDR1 MGHRA, CDR2 YSYEKL. V lost 1 base, J lost 5 bases, and 18 bases lay in between. CDR3 residues: CASSQGWLGQNNNSPLHF. In DNA form, the CDR3 reads TGCGCCAGCAGCCAAGGGTGGCTGGGACAAAATAATAATTCACCCCTCCACTTT.

This clonotype came up many times. The chain links TRBV6-1 to TRBJ2-5; maybe TRBD1 (6 bases). This CDR3 comprises 15 residues. The V and J ends lost 1 base and 5 bases respectively, with 14 bases between them. The germline V gene encodes CDR1 MNHNS and CDR2 SASEGT. The CDR3 spells CASSEVTGNWETQYF. The CDR3, as DNA: TGTGCCAGCAGTGAAGTTACAGGGAATTGGGAGACCCAGTACTTC.

CDR3 loop: CASSPGLVNEQYF. DNA of the CDR3: TGTGCCAGCAGCCCGGGACTAGTAAACGAGCAGTACTTC. The chain uses TRBV3-1 and TRBJ2-7, with 8 bases lining up with TRBD2. The J segment lost 5 bases and the V segment lost 4 bases, leaving 4 bases of the junction unmatched. Germline-derived CDR1 and CDR2 are LGHDT and YNNKEL (reference sequence). This CDR3 is 13 amino acids long.

This clonotype was seen repeatedly, ten times or more. The J gene is TRBJ1-1, the V gene TRBV4-3; no reliable D call. Germline CDR1 is LGHNA and CDR2 is YSLEER. The CDR3 runs to 14 residues. Deletions cut 0 bases from V and 6 bases from J, with 11 bases between. The CDR3 spells CASSQESGVAEAFF. The CDR3 DNA reads TGCGCCAGCAGCCAAGAATCCGGGGTGGCTGAAGCTTTCTTT.

This clonotype was counted at least ten times. J is TRBJ1-3 and V is TRBV7-9; D not resolved. This CDR3 comprises 15 residues. V was clipped by 1 base and J by 0 bases, with 7 bases between them. Germline V CDR1 and CDR2: SEHNR, FQNEAQ (reference sequence). The CDR3 loop reads CASSLEGNSGNTIYF. The CDR3 DNA is TGTGCCAGCAGCTTAGAAGGCAACTCTGGAAACACCATATATTTT.